Each of the 19 T cell receptor beta chains below was sequenced from the same sample in a study of blood T cell repertoires in COVID-19. Libraries were prepared by immunoSEQ multiplex PCR; TCRdb keeps only in-frame clonotypes and omits some of them. Among about 310,000 clones, about nine tenths were seen once, and the ten largest hold 1%. Sequencing was done on a sample of peripheral blood. These receptors all stem from a man between 45 and 60 years old with active or convalescent COVID-19.

The chain links TRBV9 to TRBJ1-5; TRBD1 might be the D (5 bases). CDR1 is SGDLS, CDR2 YYNGEE, per germline. V gave up 4 bases and J gave up 4 bases, with 15 bases separating them. The CDR3 is 15 amino acids. CDR3 in DNA: TGTGCCAGCAGCCCCGGGGGGGGACCAAATCAGCCCCAGCATTTT. This translates into CASSPGGGPNQPQHF.

This clone was seen just once. CDR3 sequence: CASSARTASYTDTQYF. The CDR3 DNA reads as TGTGCCAGCAGCGCAAGGACAGCCTCCTACACAGATACGCAGTATTTT. The J gene is TRBJ2-3, the V gene TRBV5-6; TRBD1 is a possible D gene (6 bases). The CDR3 runs 16 residues. V was cut by 4 bases and J by 2 bases, with 17 bases left in between. CDR1 is SGHDT and CDR2 is YYEEEE in the germline V gene.

V gene TRBV11-2 combines with J gene TRBJ2-1; D perhaps matches TRBD2 (7 bases). Trimming pared 4 bases from V and 8 bases from J, leaving 15 bases between. CDR1 is SGHAT, CDR2 FQNNGV, per germline. The CDR3 length is 14 residues. The CDR3 is CASSSRGAPHEQFF. CDR3 DNA: TGTGCCAGCAGCTCACGGGGGGCCCCGCATGAGCAGTTCTTC. Combining the CDR3 with reference TRBV11-2 and TRBJ2-1 gives the whole variable domain EAGVAQSPRYKIIEKRQSVAFWCNPISGHATLYWYQQILGQGPKLLIQFQNNGVVDDSQLPKDRFSAERLKGVDSTLKIQPAKLEDSAVYLCASSSRGAPHEQFFGPGTRLTVL.

This clone was seen only once. The V call is TRBV15, the J call TRBJ2-6; D possibly corresponds to TRBD2 (6 bases). This CDR3 region has 19 residues. CDR1 and CDR2 from the germline V gene are LNHNV and YYDKDF (reference sequence). V lost 0 bases and J lost 0, with 15 bases in between. CDR3 in amino acids: CATSRDIVRRGSGANVLTF. The CDR3 DNA reads as TGTGCCACCAGCAGAGATATCGTTCGGAGGGGCTCTGGGGCCAACGTCCTGACTTTC.

This chain connects TRBV7-2 to TRBJ2-1; 8 bases fit TRBD1. The CDR3 has 15 residues. V shed 5 bases and J 0 bases; nucleotides not matched to a gene: 3. The germline CDR1 and CDR2 sequences are SGHTA and FQGNSA. The DNA for the CDR3 is TGTGCCAGCAGCCGGACAGGGCACTCCTACAATGAGCAGTTCTTC. Its protein is CASSRTGHSYNEQFF.

J is TRBJ2-1 and V is TRBV28; 9 bases match TRBD2. In germline, CDR1 is MDHEN, CDR2 SYDVKM. The V gene end was trimmed by 5 bases and the J gene end by 8 bases; junction bases not matched to a gene: 10. CDR3 size: 15 residues. CDR3 loop: CASSPRLAEGDEQFF. CDR3 nucleotides: TGTGCCAGCAGTCCCCGACTAGCGGAAGGGGATGAGCAGTTCTTC. The entire variable domain, with the rest obtained from reference TRBV28 and TRBJ2-1, is as follows: DVKVTQSSRYLVKRTGEKVFLECVQDMDHENMFWYRQDPGLGLRLIYFSYDVKMKEKGDIPEGYSVSREKKERFSLILESASTNQTSMYLCASSPRLAEGDEQFFGPGTRLTVL.

The table lists this clone with a few counts. V is TRBV19 and J is TRBJ1-5; D may be TRBD1 (5 bases). The CDR3 has 16 residues. Trimming cost V 4 bases and J 1 base, with 14 bases left between them. Germline CDR1 reads LNHDA; CDR2 reads SQIVND (reference sequence). The CDR3 DNA reads as TGTGCCAGTAGTAGGAGGGGCCCGGGGAGCAATCAGCCCCAGCATTTT. This translates into CASSRRGPGSNQPQHF. Full variable domain (remainder filled in from reference TRBV19 and TRBJ1-5): DGGITQSPKYLFRKEGQNVTLSCEQNLNHDAMYWYRQDPGQGLRLIYYSQIVNDFQKGDIAEGYSVSREKKESFPLTVTSAQKNPTAFYLCASSRRGPGSNQPQHFGDGTRLSIL.

The V call is TRBV6-5, the J call TRBJ1-2, with a weak D call TRBD1 (5 bases). The CDR3 length is 14 residues. The germline V and J ends were trimmed by 2 bases and 12 bases, with 19 bases remaining between them. Germline-derived CDR1 and CDR2 are MNHEY and SVGAGI. In nucleotides, the CDR3 is TGTGCCAGCAGTTACGTCCCCGGGGGGGGTTCTCACACCTTC. This translates into CASSYVPGGGSHTF.

A remark on this clone: A junction end diverges from the germline sequence, so it may reflect a read error. The gene calls are TRBV28 and TRBJ1-4; TRBD1 is a possible D gene (6 bases). Germline CDR1 reads MDHEN; CDR2 reads SYDVKM. The CDR3 is 14 residues long. The CDR3 bases are TGTGCCAGCAGTCCGCGACAGGATCCCCCAAAAGTGTTTTTT. Translated: CASSPRQDPPKVFF.

V usage is TRBV2 and J usage is TRBJ1-4; possible D gene TRBD1, 5 bases. V lost 6 bases and J 4 bases, leaving 15 bases between the germline ends. The CDR3 contains 15 residues. Per the germline V gene, CDR1 is SNHLY and CDR2 is FYNNEI. In nucleotides, the CDR3 is TGTGCCAGCAGCCGCGACAGCGCCATTAATGAAAAACTGTTTTTT. It codes for CASSRDSAINEKLFF.

The V gene is TRBV11-2, the J gene TRBJ1-1; D not certain. In germline, CDR1 is SGHAT, CDR2 FQNNGV. V lost 6 bases and J 1 base, leaving 9 bases between the germline ends. CDR3 length: 13 amino acids. CDR3 bases: TGTGCCAGCAGGACCGAGGGGAACACTGAAGCTTTCTTT. This encodes CASRTEGNTEAFF.

V gene TRBV15 combines with J gene TRBJ2-7, with D possibly TRBD1 on 6 matching bases. V was shortened by 3 bases and J by 7 bases, with 7 bases between the two germline ends. In germline, CDR1 is LNHNV, CDR2 YYDKDF (reference sequence). CDR3 length: 11 amino acids. The CDR3 sequence: CATSRDSEQYF. DNA for the CDR3: TGTGCCACCAGCAGGGACAGTGAGCAGTACTTC.

The gene calls are TRBV12-3 or TRBV12-4 and TRBJ1-4; D might be TRBD1 (6 bases). Trimming removed 6 bases from V and 10 bases from J, with 15 bases in between. This CDR3 has 13 amino acids. CDR3 residues: CASRPREGGKLFF. In DNA, the CDR3 is TGTGCCAGCAGACCAAGGGAAGGGGGAAAACTGTTTTTT.

This rearrangement joins TRBV6-6 to TRBJ2-7; perhaps TRBD2 as D (6 bases). The germline V and J ends were trimmed by 5 bases and 7 bases, with 18 bases remaining between them. The CDR3 has 14 amino acids. Germline V gene data show CDR1 as MNHNY and CDR2 as SVGAGI (reference sequence). As DNA, the CDR3 is TGTGCCAGCAGTCCACGGGACTTTATTGGGGAGCAGTACTTC. It translates to CASSPRDFIGEQYF.

Only a few counts were recorded for this clone. This chain links TRBV5-6 with TRBJ2-1, with a possible D match to TRBD1 (6 bases). The CDR3 totals 14 residues. Germline assignment: CDR1 SGHDT and CDR2 YYEEEE. V lost 5 bases and J lost 6, with 15 bases in between. This chain's CDR3 is CASRGAGYINEQFF. The CDR3 coding sequence is TGTGCCAGCAGGGGGGCTGGGTATATCAATGAGCAGTTCTTC.

This rearrangement joins TRBV5-1 to TRBJ2-1, with 12 bases lining up with TRBD2. Germline loops: CDR1 SGHRS, CDR2 YFSETQ. The CDR3 extends over 16 amino acids. The V segment lost 0 bases and the J segment 9 bases; nucleotides outside the gene matches: 7. The DNA of the CDR3 is TGCGCCAGCAGCTTGGGGTCTAGCGGGGGGGCCACTGAGCAGTTCTTC. This gives the protein CASSLGSSGGATEQFF.

This clone was picked up one time. This chain links TRBV5-1 with TRBJ2-7, with TRBD2 matching over 7 bases. After removal of 2 bases from V and 6 bases from J, the junction contained 8 bases not matched to a gene. CDR1 is SGHRS, CDR2 YFSETQ, per germline. CDR3 length: 14 residues. CDR3: CASSFGLGGSEQYF. The CDR3 DNA follows: TGCGCCAGCAGCTTTGGACTAGGCGGGTCCGAGCAGTACTTC.

This clone has more than one count but fewer than ten. V and J are TRBV11-2 and TRBJ1-6, with D uncertain. The CDR3 loop spans 12 amino acids. Germline loops: CDR1 SGHAT, CDR2 FQNNGV. Trimming took 0 bases from V and 10 from J, leaving 4 bases between them. Here the CDR3 DNA reads TGTGCCAGCAGCTTAGAGGGCTCACCCCTCCACTTT. Amino acids: CASSLEGSPLHF.

This clone is a singleton in its sample. CDR3 DNA sequence: TGTGCCAGCAGTTTAGTGACGGGTCATCAGCCCCAGCATTTT. This codes for CASSLVTGHQPQHF. This sequence joins TRBV28 and TRBJ1-5; D not resolved. Germline V gene data show CDR1 as MDHEN and CDR2 as SYDVKM. Trimming took 2 bases from V and 5 from J, leaving 10 bases between them. This CDR3 is built from 14 residues.